Reported below is one T cell receptor (beta chain). Its cognate antigen is unknown. These data come from a study of response to subunit inactivated influenza vaccine. TCRdb processed the RT-PCR reads anew with MiXCR; each CDR3 protein has one entry. The data contain a few hundred thousand distinct CDR3 sequences, approximately 11% of them seen just once; the ten biggest clones take up about 12%. The trim removed 5 bases at V and 0 bases at J, leaving 5 bases unmatched. This CDR3 has 16 residues. Germline CDR1 reads DFQATT; CDR2 reads SNEGSKA (reference sequence). Points from the study as a whole: There was a suggestion from the authors that each seasonal influenza vaccination recruits few new T cells.

The clonotype was recovered from a man in his fifties or sixties who received an inactivated influenza vaccine. The rearrangement links TRBV20-1 to TRBJ2-2; 11 bases are shared with TRBD1. Sequences were derived from PBMCs from blood, sampled around seven weeks after vaccination. DNA for the CDR3: TGCAGTGCTCCGGACAGGGGGCGTTCGAACACCGGGGAGCTGTTTTTT. It encodes CSAPDRGRSNTGELFF.